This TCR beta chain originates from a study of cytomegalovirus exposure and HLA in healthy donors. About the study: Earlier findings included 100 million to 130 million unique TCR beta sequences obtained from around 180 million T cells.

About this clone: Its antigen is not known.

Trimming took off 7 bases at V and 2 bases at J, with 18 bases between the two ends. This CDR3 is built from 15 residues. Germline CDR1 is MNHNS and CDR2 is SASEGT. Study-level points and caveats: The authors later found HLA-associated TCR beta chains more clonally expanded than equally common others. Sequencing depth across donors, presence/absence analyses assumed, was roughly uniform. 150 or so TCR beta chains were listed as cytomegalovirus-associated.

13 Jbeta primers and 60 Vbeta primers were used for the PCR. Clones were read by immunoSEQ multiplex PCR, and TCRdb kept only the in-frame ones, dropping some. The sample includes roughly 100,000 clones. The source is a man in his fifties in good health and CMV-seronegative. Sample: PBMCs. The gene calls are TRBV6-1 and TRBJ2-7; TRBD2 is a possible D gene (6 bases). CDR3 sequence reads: CASIDRGTPAYEQYF. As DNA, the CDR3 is TGTGCCAGCATAGATCGGGGGACCCCCGCCTACGAGCAGTACTTC.